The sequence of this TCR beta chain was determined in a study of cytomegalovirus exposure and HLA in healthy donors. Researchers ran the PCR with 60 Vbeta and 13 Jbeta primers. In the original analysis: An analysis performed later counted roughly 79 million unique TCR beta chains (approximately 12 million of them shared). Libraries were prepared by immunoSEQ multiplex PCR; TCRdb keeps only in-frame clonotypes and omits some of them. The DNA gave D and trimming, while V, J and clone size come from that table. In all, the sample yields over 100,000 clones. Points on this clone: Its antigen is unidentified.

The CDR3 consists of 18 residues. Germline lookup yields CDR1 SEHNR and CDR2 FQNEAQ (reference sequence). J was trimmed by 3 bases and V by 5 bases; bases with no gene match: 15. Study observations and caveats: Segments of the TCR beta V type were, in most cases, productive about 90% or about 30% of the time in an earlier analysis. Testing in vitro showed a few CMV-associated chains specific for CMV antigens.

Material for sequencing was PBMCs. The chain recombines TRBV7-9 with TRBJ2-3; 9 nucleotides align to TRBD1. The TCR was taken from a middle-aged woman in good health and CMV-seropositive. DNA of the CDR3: TGTGCCAGCAGCCCCGGGACAGGGAAATGGGGGAAGACAGATACGCAGTATTTT. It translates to CASSPGTGKWGKTDTQYF.